This TCR beta chain was documented in a study of identical twins (dated by TCRdb to 2016 to 2017). For context, the study as a whole: To test whether fetal clonotypes persist, this study deep-sequenced TCR alpha and beta repertoires from monozygotic twins, from unrelated adults of various ages, and from cord blood. Replicate twin experiments were performed at different times using different library preparation protocols to rule out contamination.

Comment on this clonotype: This clone's antigen is unknown. Base qualities were left out, and no much larger clone turns up one base away.

Here is what the overall study found, with its caveats: In monozygotic twins, out-of-frame TCR alpha sharing was systematically underestimated by recombination models, although the models agreed with sharing between unrelated individuals. Zero-insertion analyses could be partly confounded by invariant T cells such as MAIT and iNKT, though diverse VJ usage argued against such confounding for most clonotypes. Out-of-frame TCR alpha sequences shared between twins showed an excess of low generation-probability sequences compared with coincidental sharing between unrelated individuals. Abundant cord blood beta clonotypes had fewer insertions, young adult naive repertoires showed a similar but weaker trend, and memory repertoires showed no such trend. Excess twin sharing in beta out-of-frame sequences was weaker because fewer shared sequences lowered the signal-to-noise ratio. Because the same donors could not be followed over many years, the conclusions relied on cross-sectional statistical analysis.

Library method: 5' RACE. TCRdb records Illumina HiSeq 2000 as the sequencer. Template switching added a universal primer binding site, and the final cDNA carried a unique molecular identifier that allowed TCR cDNA molecules to be counted accurately. Specific primers in the conserved constant-segment region were used to synthesize first-strand cDNA for TCR alpha and beta chains. To control for contamination, every cDNA library was double barcoded, receiving both a SMART-Mk sample barcode and Illumina barcodes. Two successive PCR steps introduced TruSeq adapter sequences along with Illumina sample barcodes. The TCR alpha and beta cDNA libraries were sequenced on the Illumina HiSeq platform using custom primers. For the original study's pipeline: Unique molecular identifiers were extracted from raw reads with MiGEC, and CDR3 positions were determined with MiXCR. For each individual, recombination models were inferred using an EM algorithm with the repgenHMM and IGoR tools. The tcR package in R was used for shared clonotype analysis, with sharing normalized by the product of cloneset sizes. To study raw recombination free of thymic and clonal selection effects, out-of-frame nonproductive sequences were analyzed. Using fastp trimming at Q25 and MiXCR clonotype assembly, TCRdb reanalyzed the public sequencing data and kept in-frame beta chains. A single entry per CDR3 protein holds the most common genes and DNA from its merged rows. The V and J calls and clone size come from TCRdb's table, not from the authors' own analysis. For this sample the table gives some 560,000 distinct CDR3 sequences, of which 9.6% were detected only once. More than 2.5% of the sample comes from the top ten.

Every donor was a healthy Caucasian. The twin cohort comprised three pairs of female monozygotic twins, all aged about 18 to 30 years. Peripheral blood mononuclear cells were used as the source from which RNA for TCR libraries was isolated. These records were also assigned to another study, of yellow fever vaccine responses in identical twins. Per that second paper: The T cell response to vaccination in identical twins was reported by the authors to appear partly convergent and partly personalized. Focusing on identical twins, the study followed the T cell clones that responded to the vaccine, and did so with precision.

Material for sequencing was PBMCs. The origin of this receptor is a woman aged 18-35 years in good health.

CDR3 loop: CASSQGQGMDEQYF. The nucleotides read TGCGCCAGCAGCCAAGGTCAGGGGATGGACGAGCAGTACTTC. This chain joins TRBV4-1 to TRBJ2-7, with a weak D call of TRBD1 (6 bases match). The junction carries 12 bases between V and J, which are trimmed by 1 base and 5 bases respectively. The CDR3 goes from the cysteine to the phenylalanine over 14 residues. Of all the DNA, just the CDR3 is kept, 42 bases in frame from base 1. From the germline V gene, CDR1 is MGHRA and CDR2 is YSYEKL.